The text below deals with one T cell receptor (beta chain). Its antigen is undetermined. Peripheral blood from each donor was collected in a volume of approximately 10 milliliters. The data stem from a study of blood T cells in healthy people across ages. Alongside a J-beta primer mix, a sample-barcoded 5' primer served in a second PCR lasting about 7 to 11 cycles. In TCRdb, the 5' RACE reads were re-called with MiXCR into one record per CDR3 protein. The sample contains more than 650,000 distinct CDR3 sequences, 22% of which appear only once. General study results and limits: There were more naive CD4+ cells and higher diversity in long-lived donors than in aged donors.

The receptor was isolated from a man aged 65 to 79 in good health. Sequencing input: blood.

The CDR3 sequence is CASSLGDTGHSGNTIYF. The CDR3 nucleotides read TGTGCCAGCAGTTTGGGGGACACCGGACACTCTGGAAACACCATATATTTT. The genes are TRBV28 and TRBJ1-3; D possibly corresponds to TRBD1 (6 bases). Germline CDR1 MDHEN, CDR2 SYDVKM. The V end lost 3 bases, the J end lost 0 bases, and 15 bases lay between the germline ends. The CDR3 sequence is 17 residues long.